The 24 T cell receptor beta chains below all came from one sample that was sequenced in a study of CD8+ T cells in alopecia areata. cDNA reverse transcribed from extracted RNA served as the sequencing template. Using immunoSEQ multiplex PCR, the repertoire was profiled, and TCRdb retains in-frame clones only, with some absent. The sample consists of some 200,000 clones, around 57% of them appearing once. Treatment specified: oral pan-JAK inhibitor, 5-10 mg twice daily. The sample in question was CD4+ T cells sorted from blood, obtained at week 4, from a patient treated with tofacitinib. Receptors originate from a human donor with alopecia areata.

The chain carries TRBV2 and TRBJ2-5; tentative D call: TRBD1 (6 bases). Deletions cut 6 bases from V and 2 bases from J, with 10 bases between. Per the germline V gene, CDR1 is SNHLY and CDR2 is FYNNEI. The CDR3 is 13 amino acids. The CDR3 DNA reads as TGTGCCAGCAGGGGGACACCGCAAGAGACCCAGTACTTC. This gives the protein CASRGTPQETQYF.

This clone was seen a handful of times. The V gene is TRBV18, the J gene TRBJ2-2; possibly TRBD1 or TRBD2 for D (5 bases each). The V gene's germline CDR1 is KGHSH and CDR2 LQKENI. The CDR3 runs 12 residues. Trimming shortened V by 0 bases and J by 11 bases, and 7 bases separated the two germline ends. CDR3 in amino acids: CASSPPGPELFF. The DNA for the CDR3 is TGTGCCAGCTCACCACCGGGACCTGAGCTGTTTTTT.

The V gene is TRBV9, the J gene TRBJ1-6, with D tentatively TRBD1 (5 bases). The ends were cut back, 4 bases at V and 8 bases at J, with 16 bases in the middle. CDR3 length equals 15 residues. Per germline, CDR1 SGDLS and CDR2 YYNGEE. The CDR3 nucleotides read TGTGCCAGCAGCCCGGGACCATTAGGAGATTCACCCCTCCACTTT. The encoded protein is CASSPGPLGDSPLHF.

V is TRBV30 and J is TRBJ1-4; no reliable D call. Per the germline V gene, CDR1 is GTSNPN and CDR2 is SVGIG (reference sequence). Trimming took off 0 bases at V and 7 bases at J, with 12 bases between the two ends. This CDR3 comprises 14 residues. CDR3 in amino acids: CAWSVKGPGEKLFF. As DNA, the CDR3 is TGTGCCTGGAGTGTTAAGGGCCCGGGTGAAAAACTGTTTTTT. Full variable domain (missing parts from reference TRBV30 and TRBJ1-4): SQTIHQWPATLVQPVGSPLSLECTVEGTSNPNLYWYRQAAGRGLQLLFYSVGIGQISSEVPQNLSASRPQDRQFILSSKKLLLSDSGFYLCAWSVKGPGEKLFFGSGTQLSVL.

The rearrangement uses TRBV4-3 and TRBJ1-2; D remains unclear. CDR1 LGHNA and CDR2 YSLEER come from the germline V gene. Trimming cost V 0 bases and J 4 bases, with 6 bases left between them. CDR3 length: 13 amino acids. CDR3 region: CASSQDRSYGYTF. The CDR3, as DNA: TGCGCCAGCAGCCAAGACCGTTCCTATGGCTACACCTTC.

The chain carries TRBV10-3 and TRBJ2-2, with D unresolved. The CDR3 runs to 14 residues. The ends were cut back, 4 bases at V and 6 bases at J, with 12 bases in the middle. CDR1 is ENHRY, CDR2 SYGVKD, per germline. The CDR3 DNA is TGTGCCATCAGTGTTCATGGAATCCCCGGGGAGCTGTTTTTT. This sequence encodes CAISVHGIPGELFF.

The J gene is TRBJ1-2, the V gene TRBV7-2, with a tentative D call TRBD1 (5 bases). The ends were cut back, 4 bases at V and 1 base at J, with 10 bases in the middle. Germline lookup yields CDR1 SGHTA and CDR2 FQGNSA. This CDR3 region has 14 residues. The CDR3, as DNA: TGTGCCAGCAGCTCTGGGGCCATTAACTATGGCTACACCTTC. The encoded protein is CASSSGAINYGYTF.

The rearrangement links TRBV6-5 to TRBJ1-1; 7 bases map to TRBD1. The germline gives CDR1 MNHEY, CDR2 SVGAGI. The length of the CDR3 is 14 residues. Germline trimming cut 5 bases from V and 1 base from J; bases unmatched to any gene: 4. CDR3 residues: CASSIRDRNTEAFF. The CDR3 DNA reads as TGTGCCAGCAGTATCCGGGACAGGAACACTGAAGCTTTCTTT.

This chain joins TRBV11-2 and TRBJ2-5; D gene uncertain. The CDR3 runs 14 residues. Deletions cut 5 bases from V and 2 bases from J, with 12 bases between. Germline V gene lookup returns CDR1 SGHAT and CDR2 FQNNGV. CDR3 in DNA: TGTGCCAGCAGCCCGAGCCGGGTTCAAGAGACCCAGTACTTC. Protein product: CASSPSRVQETQYF.

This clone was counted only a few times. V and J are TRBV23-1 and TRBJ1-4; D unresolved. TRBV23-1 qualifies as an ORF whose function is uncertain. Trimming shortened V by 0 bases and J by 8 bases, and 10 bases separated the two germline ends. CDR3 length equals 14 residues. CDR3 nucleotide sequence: TGCGCCAGCAGTCAATCAGGGTTCGGGGAAAAACTGTTTTTT. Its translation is CASSQSGFGEKLFF.

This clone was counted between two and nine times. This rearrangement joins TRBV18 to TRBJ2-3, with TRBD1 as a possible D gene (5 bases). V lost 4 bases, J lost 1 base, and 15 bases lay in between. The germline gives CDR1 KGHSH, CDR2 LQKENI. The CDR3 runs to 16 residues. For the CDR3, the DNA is TGTGCCAGCTCACGGGGCCAAGGGGTCGGCACAGATACGCAGTATTTT. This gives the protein CASSRGQGVGTDTQYF. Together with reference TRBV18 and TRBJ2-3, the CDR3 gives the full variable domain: NAGVMQNPRHLVRRRGQEARLRCSPMKGHSHVYWYRQLPEEGLKFMVYLQKENIIDESGMPKERFSAEFPKEGPSILRIQQVVRGDSAAYFCASSRGQGVGTDTQYFGPGTRLTVL.

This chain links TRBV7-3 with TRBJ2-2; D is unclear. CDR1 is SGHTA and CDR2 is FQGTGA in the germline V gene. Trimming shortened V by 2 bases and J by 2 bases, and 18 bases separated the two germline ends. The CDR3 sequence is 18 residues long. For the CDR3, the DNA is TGTGCCAGCAGCTTAGGGGTTAGGCTCACTAACAACACCGGGGAGCTGTTTTTT. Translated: CASSLGVRLTNNTGELFF.

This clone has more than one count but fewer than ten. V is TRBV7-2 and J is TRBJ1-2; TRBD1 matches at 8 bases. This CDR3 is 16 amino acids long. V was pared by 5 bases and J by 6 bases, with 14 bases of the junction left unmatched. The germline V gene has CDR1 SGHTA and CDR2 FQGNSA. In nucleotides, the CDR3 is TGTGCCAGCAGCCCAACCGCCCGAGGACAGGGTGATGGCTACACCTTC. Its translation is CASSPTARGQGDGYTF.

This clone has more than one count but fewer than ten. The CDR3 DNA reads TGCAGCGTTGGGGCGACCGGGGAGCTGTTTTTT. Protein product: CSVGATGELFF. This sequence joins TRBV29-1 and TRBJ2-2; D is uncertain. The length of the CDR3 is 11 residues. Deletions cut 4 bases from V and 5 bases from J, with 5 bases between. Germline-derived CDR1 and CDR2 are SQVTM and ANQGSEA.

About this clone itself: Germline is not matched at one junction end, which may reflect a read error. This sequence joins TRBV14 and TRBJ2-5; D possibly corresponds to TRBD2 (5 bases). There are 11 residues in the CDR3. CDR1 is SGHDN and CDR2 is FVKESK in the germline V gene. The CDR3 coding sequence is TGTGCCAGCAGCCGCACCGGAGGTCAGAACTTC. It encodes CASSRTGGQNF.

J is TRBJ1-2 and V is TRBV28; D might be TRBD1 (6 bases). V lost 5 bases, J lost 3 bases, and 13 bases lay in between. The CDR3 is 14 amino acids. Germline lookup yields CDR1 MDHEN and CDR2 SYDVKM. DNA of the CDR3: TGTGCCAGCAGTCGCTCGGGGGCTTACTATGGCTACACCTTC. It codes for CASSRSGAYYGYTF.

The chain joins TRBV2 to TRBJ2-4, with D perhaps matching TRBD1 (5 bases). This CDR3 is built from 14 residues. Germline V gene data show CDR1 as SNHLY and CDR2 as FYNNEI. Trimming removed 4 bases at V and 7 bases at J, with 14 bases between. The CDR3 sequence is CASSVLTAGNIQYF. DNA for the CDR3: TGTGCCAGCAGTGTATTGACAGCCGGTAACATTCAGTACTTC.

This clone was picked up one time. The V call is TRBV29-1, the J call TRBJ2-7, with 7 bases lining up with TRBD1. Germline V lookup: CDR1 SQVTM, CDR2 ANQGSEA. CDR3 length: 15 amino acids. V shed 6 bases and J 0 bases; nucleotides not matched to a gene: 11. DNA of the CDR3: TGCAGCGTAAACGCCAGGACAGGAAGCTCCTACGAGCAGTACTTC. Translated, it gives CSVNARTGSSYEQYF.

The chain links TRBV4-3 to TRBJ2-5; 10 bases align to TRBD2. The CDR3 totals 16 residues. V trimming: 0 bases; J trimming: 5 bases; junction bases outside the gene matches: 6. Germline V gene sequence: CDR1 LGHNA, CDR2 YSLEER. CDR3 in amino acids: CASSQDIAGGLETQYF. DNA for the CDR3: TGCGCCAGCAGCCAAGATATAGCGGGGGGCCTGGAGACCCAGTACTTC.

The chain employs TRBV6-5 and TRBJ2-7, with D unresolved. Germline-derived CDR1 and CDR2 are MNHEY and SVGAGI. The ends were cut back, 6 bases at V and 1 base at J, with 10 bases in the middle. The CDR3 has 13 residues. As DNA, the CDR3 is TGTGCCAGCAGCCTCGGGCCTTCCTACGAGCAGTACTTC. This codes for CASSLGPSYEQYF.

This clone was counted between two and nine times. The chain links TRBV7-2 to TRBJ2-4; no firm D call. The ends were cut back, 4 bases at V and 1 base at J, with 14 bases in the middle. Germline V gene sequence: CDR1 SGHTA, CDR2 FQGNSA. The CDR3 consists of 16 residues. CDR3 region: CASSSKGPIAKNIQYF. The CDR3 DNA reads TGTGCCAGCAGCTCAAAGGGCCCCATTGCCAAAAACATTCAGTACTTC.

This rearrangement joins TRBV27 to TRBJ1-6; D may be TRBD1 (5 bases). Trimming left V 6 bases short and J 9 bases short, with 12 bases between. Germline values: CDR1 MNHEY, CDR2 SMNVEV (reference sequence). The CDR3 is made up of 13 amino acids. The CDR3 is CASRDPGTSPLHF. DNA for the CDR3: TGTGCCAGCAGAGATCCAGGGACTTCACCCCTCCACTTT.

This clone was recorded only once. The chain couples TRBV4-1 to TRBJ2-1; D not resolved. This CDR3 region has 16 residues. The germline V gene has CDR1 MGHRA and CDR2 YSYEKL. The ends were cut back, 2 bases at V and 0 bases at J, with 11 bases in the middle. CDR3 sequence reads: CASSQPTKSSYNEQFF. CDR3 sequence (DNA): TGCGCCAGCAGCCAACCTACTAAGAGCTCCTACAATGAGCAGTTCTTC.

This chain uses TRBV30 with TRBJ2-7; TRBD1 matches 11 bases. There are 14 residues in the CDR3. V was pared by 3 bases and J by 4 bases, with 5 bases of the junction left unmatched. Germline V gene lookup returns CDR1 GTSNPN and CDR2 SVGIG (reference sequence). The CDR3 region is CAWREGQGAYEQYF. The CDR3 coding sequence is TGTGCCTGGAGGGAAGGACAGGGGGCTTACGAGCAGTACTTC. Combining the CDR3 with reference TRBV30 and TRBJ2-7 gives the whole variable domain SQTIHQWPATLVQPVGSPLSLECTVEGTSNPNLYWYRQAAGRGLQLLFYSVGIGQISSEVPQNLSASRPQDRQFILSSKKLLLSDSGFYLCAWREGQGAYEQYFGPGTRLTVT.